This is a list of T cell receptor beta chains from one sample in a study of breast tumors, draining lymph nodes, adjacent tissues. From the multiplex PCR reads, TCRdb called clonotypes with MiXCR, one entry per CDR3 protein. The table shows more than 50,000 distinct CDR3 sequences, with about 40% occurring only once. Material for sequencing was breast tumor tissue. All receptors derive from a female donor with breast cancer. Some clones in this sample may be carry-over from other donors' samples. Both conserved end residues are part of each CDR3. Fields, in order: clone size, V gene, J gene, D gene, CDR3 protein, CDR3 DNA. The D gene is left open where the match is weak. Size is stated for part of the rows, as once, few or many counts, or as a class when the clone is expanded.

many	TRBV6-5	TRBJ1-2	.	CASSYGGRYGYTF	TGTGCCAGCAGTTACGGCGGGCGTTATGGCTACACCTTC
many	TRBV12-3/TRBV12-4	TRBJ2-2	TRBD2	CASSFSGRGTGELFF	TGTGCCAGCAGTTTTAGCGGGAGGGGGACCGGGGAGCTGTTTTTT
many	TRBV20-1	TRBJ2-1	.	CSASQPFTEEQFF	TGCAGTGCTAGCCAACCGTTCACGGAAGAACAGTTCTTC
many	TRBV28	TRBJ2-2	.	CASSFSYPGELFF	TGTGCCAGCAGTTTCTCCTATCCCGGGGAGCTGTTTTTT
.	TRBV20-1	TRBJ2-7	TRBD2	CSARATSGTEQYF	TGCAGTGCTAGAGCGACTAGCGGGACCGAGCAGTACTTC
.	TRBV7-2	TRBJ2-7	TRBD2	CASSVWGTSSTYEQCF	TGTGCCAGCAGCGTTTGGGGGACTAGCAGCACCTACGAGCAGTGCTTC
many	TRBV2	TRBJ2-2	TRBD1	CAIKVGIGGDTGELFF	TGTGCCATCAAGGTCGGAATAGGGGGCGACACCGGGGAGCTGTTTTTT
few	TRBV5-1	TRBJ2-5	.	CASSLAGETQYF	TGCGCCAGCAGCTTGGCCGGGGAGACCCAGTACTTC
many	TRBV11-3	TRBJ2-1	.	CASSLIYNEQFF	TGTGCCAGCAGCTTGATCTACAATGAGCAGTTCTTC
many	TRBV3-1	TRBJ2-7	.	CASSQPEGGTHSYEQYF	TGTGCCAGCAGCCAACCGGAAGGCGGGACACACTCCTACGAGCAGTACTTC
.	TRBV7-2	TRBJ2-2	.	CASSIAGELFF	TGTGCCAGCAGTATTGCCGGGGAGCTGTTTTTT
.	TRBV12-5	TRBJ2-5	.	CASSSGQETQYF	TGTGCCAGCAGCAGCGGCCAAGAGACCCAGTACTTC
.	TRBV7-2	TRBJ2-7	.	CASSTHLRAWEQNF	TGCGCCAGCAGTACACACCTACGCGCATGGGAGCAGAACTTC
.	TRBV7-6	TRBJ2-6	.	CASSPGVDAFSGANVLTF	TGTGCCAGCAGCCCCGGGGTAGATGCCTTCTCTGGGGCCAACGTCCTGACTTTC
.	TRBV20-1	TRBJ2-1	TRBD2	CSALAGGADTQFF	TGCAGTGCTCTAGCGGGGGGGGCGGATACGCAGTTCTTC
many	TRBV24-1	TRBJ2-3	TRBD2	CATSKAGGGTDTQYF	TGTGCCACCAGCAAAGCGGGGGGGGGAACAGATACGCAGTATTTT
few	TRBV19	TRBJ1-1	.	CAISGGRGRTEAFF	TGTGCCATCTCTGGGGGCCGAGGGCGCACTGAAGCTTTCTTT
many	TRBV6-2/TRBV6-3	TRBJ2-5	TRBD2	CASRSGGAMGEETQYF	TGTGCCAGCAGAAGCGGGGGGGCCATGGGTGAAGAGACCCAGTACTTC
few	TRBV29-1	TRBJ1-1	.	CSVFRFNTEAFF	TGCAGCGTTTTTAGATTCAACACTGAAGCTTTCTTT
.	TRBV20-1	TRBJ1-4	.	CSARDLGYEKLFF	TGCAGTGCTAGAGATCTTGGGTATGAAAAACTGTTTTTT
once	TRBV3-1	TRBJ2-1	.	CASSPGTDYNKQFF	TGTGCCAGCAGCCCCGGGACGGACTACAATAAGCAGTTCTTC
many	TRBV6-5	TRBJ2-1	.	CASSYGRTYNEQFF	TGTGCCAGCAGTTACGGACGCACCTACAATGAGCAGTTCTTC
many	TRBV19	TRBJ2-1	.	CASSKSSYNEQFF	TGTGCCAGTAGCAAGAGCTCCTACAATGAGCAGTTCTTC
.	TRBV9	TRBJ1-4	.	CASSVELGDANEKLFF	TGTGCCAGCAGCGTAGAGCTAGGGGATGCTAATGAAAAACTGTTTTTT
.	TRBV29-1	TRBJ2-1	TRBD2	CSVDTSGGVNEQFF	TGCAGCGTCGATACTAGCGGGGGGGTTAATGAGCAGTTCTTC
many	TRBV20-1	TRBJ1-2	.	CSARSQSSNYGYTF	TGCAGTGCTAGGTCACAGAGTTCTAACTATGGCTACACCTTC
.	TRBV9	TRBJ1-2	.	CASSSDLHEGPYGYTF	TGTGCTAGCAGCTCAGACCTACACGAGGGACCCTATGGCTACACCTTC
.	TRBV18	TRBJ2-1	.	CASSPGIRTYNEQFF	TGTGCCAGCTCACCCGGGATCCGCACCTACAATGAGCAGTTCTTC
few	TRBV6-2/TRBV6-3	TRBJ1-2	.	CASSHQPQGSYGYTF	TGTGCCAGCAGTCACCAACCCCAGGGAAGTTATGGCTACACCTTC
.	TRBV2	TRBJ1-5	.	CASTSRGGGKPQHF	TGTGCCAGCACGAGCAGGGGAGGGGGGAAGCCCCAGCATTTT
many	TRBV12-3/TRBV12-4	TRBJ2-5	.	CASSLEPSRETQYF	TGTGCCAGCAGTTTGGAACCGTCCCGAGAGACCCAGTACTTC
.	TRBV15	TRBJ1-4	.	CATILTGTRNEKLFF	TGTGCCACCATCCTTACCGGGACTCGTAATGAAAAACTGTTTTTT
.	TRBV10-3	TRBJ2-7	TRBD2	CAIRTSGFTYEQYF	TGTGCCATCCGGACTAGCGGTTTTACCTACGAGCAGTACTTC